This T cell receptor (beta chain) comes out of a study of graft-versus-host responses after intestinal transplantation. Study as a whole: Each patient got anti-thymocyte globulin induction, then tacrolimus and steroids for three to four years.

Study results and limitations: Recipient bone marrow held GvH clones, some seen earlier in ileum or blood. Maximum circulating GvH clone levels tracked with early post-transplant HvG decreases.

Trimming stripped 1 base from V and 4 bases from J, with 14 bases between. This CDR3 region has 16 residues. Germline loops: CDR1 SGHNT, CDR2 YYREEE (reference sequence). TCRdb's table, derived via immunoSEQ multiplex PCR, lists solely in-frame clones and lacks some. The sample holds about 88,000 clones, under 90% seen once. Regarding this clone: What it binds is unknown.

The clonotype originates from a human donor who received an intestinal transplant. The specimen was unstimulated CD4+ T cells sorted from spleen or lymph node cells, collected before intestinal transplant. This chain connects TRBV5-4 to TRBJ2-2; TRBD2 is a possible D gene (5 bases). This chain's CDR3 is CASSLLGTGFTGELFF. CDR3 DNA: TGTGCCAGCAGCTTGTTGGGCACGGGGTTCACCGGGGAGCTGTTTTTT. Variable domain in full (rest from reference TRBV5-4 and TRBJ2-2): ETGVTQSPTHLIKTRGQQVTLRCSSQSGHNTVSWYQQALGQGPQFIFQYYREEENGRGNFPPRFSGLQFPNYSSELNVNALELDDSALYLCASSLLGTGFTGELFFGEGSRLTVL.